This entry describes one TCR beta chain. Its target is not known. The source of the sample is a study of cytomegalovirus exposure and HLA in healthy donors. Study-level results: The study listed some 160 cytomegalovirus-associated TCR beta chains. Specificity for CMV antigens was confirmed in vitro for a few of the CMV-associated chains.

The donors were part of the validation cohort of roughly 110 subjects. That cohort was separate from the first cohort, which comprised under 700 subjects. Clones were read by immunoSEQ multiplex PCR, and TCRdb kept only the in-frame ones, dropping some. This sample has about 220,000 clones, with 88% found just once. The germline V gene has CDR1 MDHEN and CDR2 SYDVKM. With V trimmed by 3 bases and J by 9 bases, 4 bases remained unmatched. The CDR3 has 14 residues. The rearrangement links TRBV28 to TRBJ2-1; TRBD2 matches at 11 bases. The receptor comes from a woman between 18 and 29 years old in good health and CMV-seronegative. The sequenced sample was PBMCs. The DNA of the CDR3 is TGTGCCAGCAGTTTGACTAGCGGGATTGGTGAGCAGTTCTTC. As protein: CASSLTSGIGEQFF.